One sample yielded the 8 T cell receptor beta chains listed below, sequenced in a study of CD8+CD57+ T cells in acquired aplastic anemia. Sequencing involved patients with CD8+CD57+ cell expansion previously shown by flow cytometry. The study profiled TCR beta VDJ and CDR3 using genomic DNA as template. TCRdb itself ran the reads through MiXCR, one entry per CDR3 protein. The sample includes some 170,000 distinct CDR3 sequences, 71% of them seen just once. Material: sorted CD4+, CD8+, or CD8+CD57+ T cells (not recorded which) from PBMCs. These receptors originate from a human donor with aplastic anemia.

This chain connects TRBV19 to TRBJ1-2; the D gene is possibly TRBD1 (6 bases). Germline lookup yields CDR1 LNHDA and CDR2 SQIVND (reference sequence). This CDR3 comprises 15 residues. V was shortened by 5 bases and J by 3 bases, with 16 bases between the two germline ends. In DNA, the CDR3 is TGTGCCAGTAGTTCCCGCGGGGGGGCGGACTATGGCTACACCTTC. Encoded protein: CASSSRGGADYGYTF.

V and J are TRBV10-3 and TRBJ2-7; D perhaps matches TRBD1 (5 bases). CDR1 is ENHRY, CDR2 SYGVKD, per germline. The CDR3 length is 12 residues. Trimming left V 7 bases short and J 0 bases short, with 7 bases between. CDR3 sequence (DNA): TGTGCCATCATGGACAACTCCTACGAGCAGTACTTC. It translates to CAIMDNSYEQYF.

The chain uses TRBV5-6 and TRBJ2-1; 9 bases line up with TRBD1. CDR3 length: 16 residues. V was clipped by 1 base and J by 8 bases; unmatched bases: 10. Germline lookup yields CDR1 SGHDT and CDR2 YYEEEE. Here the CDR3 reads CASSLTAGTGWDEQFF. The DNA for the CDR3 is TGTGCCAGCAGCTTGACCGCCGGGACAGGGTGGGATGAGCAGTTCTTC.

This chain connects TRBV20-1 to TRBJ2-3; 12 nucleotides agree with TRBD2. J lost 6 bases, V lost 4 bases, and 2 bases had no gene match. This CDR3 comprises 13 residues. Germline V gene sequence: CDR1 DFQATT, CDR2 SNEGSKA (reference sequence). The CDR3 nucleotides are TGCAGTGCTACCGGGACTAGCGGGGATACGCAGTATTTT. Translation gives CSATGTSGDTQYF.

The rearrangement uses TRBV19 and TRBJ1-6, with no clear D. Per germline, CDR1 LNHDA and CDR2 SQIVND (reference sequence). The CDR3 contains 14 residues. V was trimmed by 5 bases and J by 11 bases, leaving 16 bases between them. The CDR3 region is CASSPDTTSPPLHF. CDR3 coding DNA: TGTGCCAGTAGTCCAGACACGACGAGTCCACCCCTCCACTTT.

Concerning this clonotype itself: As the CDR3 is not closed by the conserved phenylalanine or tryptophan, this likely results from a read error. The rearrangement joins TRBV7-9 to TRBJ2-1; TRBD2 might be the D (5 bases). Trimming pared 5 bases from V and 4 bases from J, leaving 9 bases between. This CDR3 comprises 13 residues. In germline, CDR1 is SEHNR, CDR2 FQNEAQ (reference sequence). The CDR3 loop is CASSQTGYNEQFL. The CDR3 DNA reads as TGTGCCAGCAGCCAAACGGGATACAATGAGCAGTTCCTC.

CDR3 amino acids: CATSRGVQGDTEAFF. CDR3 bases: TGTGCCACCAGCAGAGGCGTACAGGGGGACACTGAAGCTTTCTTT. V gene TRBV15 combines with J gene TRBJ1-1; 8 nucleotides line up with TRBD1. Germline CDR1 LNHNV, CDR2 YYDKDF (reference sequence). With V trimmed by 1 base and J by 3 bases, 4 bases remained unmatched. This CDR3 comprises 15 residues. Full variable domain (outside the CDR3, taken from reference TRBV15 and TRBJ1-1): DAMVIQNPRYQVTQFGKPVTLSCSQTLNHNVMYWYQQKSSQAPKLLFHYYDKDFNNEADTPDNFQSRRPNTSFCFLDIRSPGLGDTAMYLCATSRGVQGDTEAFFGQGTRLTVV.

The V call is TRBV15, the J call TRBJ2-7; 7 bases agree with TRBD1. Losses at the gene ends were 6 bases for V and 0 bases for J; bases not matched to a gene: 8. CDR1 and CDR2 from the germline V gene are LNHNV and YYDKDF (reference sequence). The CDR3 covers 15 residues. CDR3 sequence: CATSLQQGSSYEQYF. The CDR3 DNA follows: TGTGCCACCAGTCTACAACAGGGGAGCTCCTACGAGCAGTACTTC.